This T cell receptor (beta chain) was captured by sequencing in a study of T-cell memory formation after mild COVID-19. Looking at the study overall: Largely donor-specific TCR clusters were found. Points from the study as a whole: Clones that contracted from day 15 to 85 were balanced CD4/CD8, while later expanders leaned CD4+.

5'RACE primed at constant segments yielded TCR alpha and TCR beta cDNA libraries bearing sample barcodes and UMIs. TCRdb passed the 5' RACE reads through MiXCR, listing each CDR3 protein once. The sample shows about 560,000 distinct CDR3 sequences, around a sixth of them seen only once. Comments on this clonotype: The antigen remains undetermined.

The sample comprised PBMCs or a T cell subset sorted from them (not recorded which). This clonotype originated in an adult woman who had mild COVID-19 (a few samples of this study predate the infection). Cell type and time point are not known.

The CDR3 DNA follows: TGTGCCAGCAGCGAAGGACTAGCGGGCTGGGACGAGCAGTACTTC. The encoded protein is CASSEGLAGWDEQYF. J is TRBJ2-7 and V is TRBV7-3; 11 positions agree with TRBD2. V lost 5 bases, J lost 5 bases, and 8 bases stayed unmatched. This CDR3 region has 15 residues. From germline, CDR1 is SGHTA and CDR2 FQGTGA. Drawing the rest from reference TRBV7-3 and TRBJ2-7, the complete variable domain is GAGVSQTPSNKVTEKGKYVELRCDPISGHTALYWYRQSLGQGPEFLIYFQGTGAADDSGLPNDRFFAVRPEGSVSTLKIQRTERGDSAVYLCASSEGLAGWDEQYFGPGTRLTVT.